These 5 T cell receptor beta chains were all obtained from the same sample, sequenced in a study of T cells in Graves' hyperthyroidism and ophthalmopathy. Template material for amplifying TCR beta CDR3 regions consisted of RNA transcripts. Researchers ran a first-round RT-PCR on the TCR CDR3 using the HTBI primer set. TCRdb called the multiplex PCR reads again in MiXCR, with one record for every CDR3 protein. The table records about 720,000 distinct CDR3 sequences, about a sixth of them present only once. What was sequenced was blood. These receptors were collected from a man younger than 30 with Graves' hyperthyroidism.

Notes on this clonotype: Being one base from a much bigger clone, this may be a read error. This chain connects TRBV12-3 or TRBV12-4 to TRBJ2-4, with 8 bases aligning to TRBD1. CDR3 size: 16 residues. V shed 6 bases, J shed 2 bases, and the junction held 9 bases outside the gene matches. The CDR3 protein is CASRSHTGGTKNIQYF. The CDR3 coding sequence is TGTGCCAGCAGATCACATACAGGGGGTACCAAAAACATTCAGTACTTC.

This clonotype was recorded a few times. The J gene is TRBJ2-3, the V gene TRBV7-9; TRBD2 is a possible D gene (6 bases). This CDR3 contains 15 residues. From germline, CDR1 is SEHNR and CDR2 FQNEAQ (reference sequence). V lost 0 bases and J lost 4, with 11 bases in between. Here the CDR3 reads CASSLAPGVSDTQYF. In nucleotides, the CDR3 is TGTGCCAGCAGCTTAGCACCGGGGGTGTCAGATACGCAGTATTTT. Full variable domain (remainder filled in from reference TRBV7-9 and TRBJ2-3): DTGVSQNPRHKITKRGQNVTFRCDPISEHNRLYWYRQTLGQGPEFLTYFQNEAQLEKSRLLSDRFSAERPKGSFSTLEIQRTEQGDSAMYLCASSLAPGVSDTQYFGPGTRLTVL.

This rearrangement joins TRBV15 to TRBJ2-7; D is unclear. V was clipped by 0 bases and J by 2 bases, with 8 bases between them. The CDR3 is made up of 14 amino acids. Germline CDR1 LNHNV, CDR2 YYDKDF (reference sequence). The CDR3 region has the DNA TGTGCCACCAGCAGAGACCAGAGCCCCTACGAGCAGTACTTC. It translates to CATSRDQSPYEQYF. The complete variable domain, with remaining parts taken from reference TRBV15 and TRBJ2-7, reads DAMVIQNPRYQVTQFGKPVTLSCSQTLNHNVMYWYQQKSSQAPKLLFHYYDKDFNNEADTPDNFQSRRPNTSFCFLDIRSPGLGDTAMYLCATSRDQSPYEQYFGPGTRLTVT.

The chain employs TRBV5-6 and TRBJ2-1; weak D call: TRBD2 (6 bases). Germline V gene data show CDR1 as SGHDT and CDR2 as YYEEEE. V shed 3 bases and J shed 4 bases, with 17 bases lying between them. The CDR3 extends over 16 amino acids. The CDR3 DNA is TGTGCCAGCAGCTCTTCCGCCCAGGGACTTTACAATGAGCAGTTCTTC. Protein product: CASSSSAQGLYNEQFF.

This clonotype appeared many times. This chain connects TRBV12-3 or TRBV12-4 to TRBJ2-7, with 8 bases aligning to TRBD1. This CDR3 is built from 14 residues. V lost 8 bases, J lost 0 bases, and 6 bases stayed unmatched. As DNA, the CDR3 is TGTGCCAGCGGAAGGGACAGGAGCTCCTACGAGCAGTACTTC. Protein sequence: CASGRDRSSYEQYF.